These T cell receptor beta chains were read from a single sample in a study of beta chain features in type 1 diabetes. Clones were sequenced by immunoSEQ multiplex PCR, and TCRdb holds only the in-frame ones, with some missing. The sample includes 330,000 or so clones, roughly an eighth of them seen just once. Sequencing was carried out using naive CD4+ T cells from blood. These receptors all stem from a woman younger than 30 with type 1 diabetes. The CDR3 runs from the conserved cysteine through the conserved F or W. D genes are given only for firm matches. Expanded clones get a size class; other rows say once, few or many, or leave the size out.

V gene	D gene	J gene	clone size	CDR3 protein	CDR3 DNA
TRBV5-1	.	TRBJ1-1	.	CASSSGPVNTEAFF	TGCGCCAGCAGCTCTGGGCCAGTGAACACTGAAGCTTTCTTT
TRBV5-6	TRBD2	TRBJ2-3	.	CASSLRTGLAGVTQYF	TGTGCCAGCAGCTTGCGGACCGGACTAGCGGGGGTTACGCAGTATTTT
TRBV29-1	TRBD1	TRBJ2-5	.	CSVGDRVETQYF	TGCAGCGTGGGAGACAGGGTCGAGACCCAGTACTTC
TRBV18	.	TRBJ1-2	.	CASSSRERVAGYTF	TGTGCCAGCTCTTCCCGGGAGAGAGTTGCGGGCTACACCTTC
TRBV29-1	TRBD1	TRBJ1-3	.	CSGLDRTGNTIYF	TGCAGCGGACTGGACAGGACTGGAAACACCATATATTTT
TRBV5-1	TRBD2	TRBJ2-1	.	CASTPRTSGSTNEQFF	TGCGCCAGCACCCCACGGACTAGCGGGAGTACTAATGAGCAGTTCTTC
TRBV5-6	TRBD2	TRBJ2-5	few	CASRSSGGARETQYF	TGTGCCAGCAGATCAAGCGGGGGGGCGAGAGAGACCCAGTACTTC
TRBV9	TRBD2	TRBJ2-2	.	CASSVAGLAGTGELFF	TGTGCCAGCAGCGTAGCCGGACTAGCTGGCACCGGGGAGCTGTTTTTT
TRBV6-5	.	TRBJ1-3	.	CATRRTSSGNTIYF	TGTGCCACCAGACGGACTAGCTCTGGAAACACCATATATTTT
TRBV29-1	.	TRBJ1-1	.	CSVRENTEAFF	TGCAGCGTACGGGAGAACACTGAAGCTTTCTTT
TRBV5-1	TRBD2	TRBJ2-2	.	CASGSGGYNTGELFF	TGCGCCAGCGGATCGGGGGGTTACAACACCGGGGAGCTGTTTTTT
TRBV2	.	TRBJ1-3	few	CASSDRPPSGNTIYF	TGTGCCAGCAGTGACAGGCCCCCCTCTGGAAACACCATATATTTT
TRBV29-1	TRBD1	TRBJ2-6	few	CSASDGLQGAGANVLTF	TGCAGCGCCTCGGACGGACTTCAGGGGGCTGGGGCCAACGTCCTGACTTTC
TRBV15	.	TRBJ2-7	few	CATSRVGTREQYF	TGTGCCACCAGCAGGGTAGGGACACGCGAGCAGTACTTC
TRBV7-3	.	TRBJ2-2	.	CASSLTPTLGELFF	TGTGCCAGCAGCTTAACCCCCACTTTGGGGGAGCTGTTTTTT
TRBV9	.	TRBJ2-3	few	CASSVGHPDTQYF	TGTGCCAGCAGCGTAGGACACCCAGATACGCAGTATTTT
TRBV18	.	TRBJ1-4	.	CASSPDRHNEKLFF	TGTGCCAGCTCACCGGACAGACACAATGAAAAACTGTTTTTT
TRBV25-1	TRBD1	TRBJ1-6	few	CASSEQTGSSPLHF	TGTGCCAGCAGTGAGCAGACAGGGAGTTCACCCCTCCACTTT
TRBV4-3	.	TRBJ2-7	few	CASSQQGGTSYEQYF	TGCGCCAGCAGTCAGCAGGGCGGAACTTCCTACGAGCAGTACTTC
TRBV9	.	TRBJ2-7	.	CASSVAAGDLYEQYF	TGTGCCAGCAGCGTAGCGGCAGGGGATCTCTACGAGCAGTACTTC
TRBV4-1	.	TRBJ2-1	.	CASSQGPAKSSYNEQFF	TGCGCCAGCAGCCAAGGCCCAGCGAAGAGCTCCTACAATGAGCAGTTCTTC
TRBV28	TRBD1	TRBJ2-2	.	CAAQGDDTGELFF	TGTGCCGCACAGGGGGACGACACCGGGGAGCTGTTTTTT
TRBV30	.	TRBJ1-2	few	CAWSVRQGWAIGYTF	TGTGCCTGGAGTGTGCGTCAGGGATGGGCCATTGGCTACACCTTC
TRBV30	.	TRBJ2-7	few	CACHTGFPYEQYF	TGTGCCTGCCATACAGGGTTCCCCTACGAGCAGTACTTC
TRBV7-3	.	TRBJ1-3	.	CASSKGAGSSGNTIYF	TGTGCCAGCAGCAAAGGGGCCGGATCCTCTGGAAACACCATATATTTT
TRBV11-2	.	TRBJ1-1	.	CASSQQQNTEAFF	TGTGCCAGCAGTCAACAGCAAAACACTGAAGCTTTCTTT
TRBV28	.	TRBJ1-4	few	CASNFGGPNEKLFF	TGTGCCAGCAACTTCGGGGGTCCGAATGAAAAACTGTTTTTT
TRBV11-2	TRBD1	TRBJ1-3	few	CASSLSRGLGNTIYF	TGTGCCAGCAGCTTATCGAGGGGGCTCGGAAACACCATATATTTT
TRBV7-3	.	TRBJ2-1	.	CASSSERGGQFF	TGTGCCAGCAGCTCCGAGCGAGGGGGACAGTTCTTC
TRBV15	TRBD1	TRBJ2-5	.	CATSVPAGTGLETQYF	TGTGCCACCAGCGTGCCGGCGGGGACAGGGTTGGAGACCCAGTACTTC
TRBV4-1	TRBD2	TRBJ2-3	.	CASSQDSRGRVDTQYF	TGCGCCAGCAGCCAAGATTCACGCGGGAGGGTAGATACGCAGTATTTT
TRBV11-2	.	TRBJ1-6	few	CASSISTARPLHF	TGTGCCAGCAGCATATCCACAGCCCGACCCCTCCACTTT
TRBV5-6	.	TRBJ2-3	.	CASSLTPEVTDTQYF	TGTGCCAGCAGCTTGACACCGGAGGTAACAGATACGCAGTATTTT
TRBV11-2	TRBD1	TRBJ1-2	few	CASRGIRDRDYGYTF	TGTGCCAGCAGGGGAATCCGGGACAGGGATTATGGCTACACCTTC